The 26 T cell receptor beta chains reported below all come from one sample, sequenced in a study of tumor and adjacent non-tumor tissue in lung cancer. This sample's RNA came from whole unsorted tissue. The library came from three nested PCR rounds adapted from ARM-PCR protocols. TCRdb recomputed calls from the multiplex PCR reads with MiXCR, one row per CDR3 protein. The sample consists of 200,000 to 250,000 distinct CDR3 sequences, 71% of them appearing once. What was sequenced was lung tumor tissue. Receptors were obtained from a man in his fifties or sixties with non-small cell lung cancer.

The J gene is TRBJ2-2, the V gene TRBV6-5; 10 bases align to TRBD2. Per germline, CDR1 MNHEY and CDR2 SVGAGI. Trimming removed 0 bases from V and 6 bases from J; junction bases left unmatched: 10. The CDR3 length is 18 residues. CDR3 residues: CASSYSIGLAGVSGELFF. CDR3 DNA: TGTGCCAGCAGTTACTCGATAGGGCTAGCGGGAGTTTCCGGGGAGCTGTTTTTT.

This clonotype has a handful of counts. The chain recombines TRBV6-5 with TRBJ1-5; possibly TRBD1 for D (5 bases). The germline gives CDR1 MNHEY, CDR2 SVGAGI. V lost 5 bases and J 0 bases, leaving 11 bases between the germline ends. The CDR3 runs to 15 residues. The CDR3 here is CASSSFGGSNQPQHF. The CDR3, as DNA: TGTGCCAGCAGTAGCTTCGGGGGTAGCAATCAGCCCCAGCATTTT.

This clonotype was seen at least ten times. The V and J genes are TRBV4-2 and TRBJ1-2, with TRBD1 identical over 9 bases. V shed 1 base and J 0 bases; nucleotides not matched to a gene: 0. CDR3 length equals 15 residues. Germline V CDR1 and CDR2: LGHNA, YNFKEQ. CDR3 protein: CASSQGQGANYGYTF. The CDR3 DNA is TGTGCCAGCAGCCAAGGACAGGGGGCTAACTATGGCTACACCTTC.

This clonotype was found many times. This rearrangement joins TRBV5-1 to TRBJ1-6; D gene unclear. Trimming removed 1 base from V and 0 bases from J, with 8 bases in between. The length of the CDR3 is 16 residues. CDR1 is SGHRS, CDR2 YFSETQ, per germline. The CDR3 sequence: CASSLSTSSYNSPLHF. CDR3 DNA: TGCGCCAGCAGCTTGTCTACTAGCTCCTATAATTCACCCCTCCACTTT.

To note about this clonotype: At one end, the junction sequence differs from germline, possibly due to a read error. This chain links TRBV12-3 or TRBV12-4 with TRBJ2-1; 10 bases map to TRBD2. The CDR3 contains 16 residues. CDR3 residues: CVSSPHRTSGDNEQFF. The CDR3 DNA is TGTGTCAGCAGTCCCCACCGGACTAGCGGTGACAATGAGCAGTTCTTC.

Remarks on this clonotype: The junction differs from germline at one of its ends, possibly a read error. The chain is built from TRBV6-5 and TRBJ2-2; D might be TRBD2 (5 bases). This CDR3 spans 15 amino acids. Germline values: CDR1 MNHEY, CDR2 SVGAGI. CDR3 in amino acids: CASSYRAAYTGEQFF. The CDR3 nucleotides read TGTGCCAGCAGCTACCGGGCAGCCTACACCGGGGAGCAGTTTTTT.

Note on this clonotype: At one boundary the junction diverges from the germline segment, which might be a read error. This rearrangement joins TRBV6-6 to TRBJ2-6; D may be TRBD1 (5 bases). Germline V CDR1 and CDR2: MNHNY, SVGAGI (reference sequence). The CDR3 runs to 15 residues. In DNA form, the CDR3 reads TGTGCCAGCAGTTACACTAACTCTGGGGCCAACGTCCTTACTTTC. Protein product: CASSYTNSGANVLTF.

The chain combines TRBV24-1 with TRBJ2-7; D gene uncertain. The CDR3 runs 12 residues. Germline CDR1 reads KGHDR; CDR2 reads SFDVKD. The V and J ends lost 5 bases and 4 bases respectively, with 8 bases between them. The CDR3 coding sequence is TGTGCCACCAGTGTCTCCGGTTACGAGCAGTACTTC. Translation: CATSVSGYEQYF.

This clonotype was picked up one time. Sequence at one end of the junction differs from germline and may be a read error. The genes are TRBV20-1 and TRBJ1-5; D ambiguous. The CDR3 has 15 amino acids. Germline assignment: CDR1 DFQATT and CDR2 SNEGSKA (reference sequence). The CDR3 DNA reads TGCAGTGCTAGAGACCAGTCTAGAGGAAATCAGCCCCGGCATTTT. Encoded protein: CSARDQSRGNQPRHF.

With regard to this clonotype: Relative to the germline gene, one junction end is altered; a read error may explain this. This chain connects TRBV20-1 to TRBJ2-1; 11 bases fit TRBD2. Per germline, CDR1 DFQATT and CDR2 SNEGSKA (reference sequence). The CDR3 extends over 18 amino acids. CDR3: CSARVPRHSGRAYNEQYF. For the CDR3, the DNA is TGCAGTGCTAGAGTTCCCCGCCATAGCGGGAGGGCCTACAATGAGCAATACTTC.

On this clonotype itself: Mismatch with germline at one junction end may stem from a read error. This chain joins TRBV6-1 and TRBJ1-1; D remains ambiguous. Germline CDR1 MNHNS, CDR2 SASEGT. CDR3 length: 14 residues. The CDR3 region is CASSGTYLNAEAFF. CDR3 DNA sequence: TGTGCCAGCAGTGGGACTTATCTGAACGCTGAAGCTTTCTTT.

This clonotype showed up just once. The chain uses TRBV5-1 and TRBJ2-2; 9 bases are a match to TRBD2. The germline CDR1 and CDR2 sequences are SGHRS and YFSETQ. This CDR3 contains 15 residues. The trim removed 5 bases at V and 6 bases at J, leaving 8 bases unmatched. CDR3 loop: CASSNLAGTSGELFF. The CDR3 region has the DNA TGCGCCAGCAGTAATCTAGCGGGAACGTCCGGGGAGCTGTTTTTT.

This clonotype was seen ten or more times. The gene calls are TRBV4-3 and TRBJ2-4; tentatively, D is TRBD1 (6 bases). Per germline, CDR1 LGHNA and CDR2 YSLEER. V shed 0 bases and J shed 5 bases, with 14 bases lying between them. This CDR3 has 16 amino acids. CDR3: CASSQELRGRENIQYF. DNA of the CDR3: TGCGCCAGCAGCCAAGAACTCAGGGGCCGAGAAAACATTCAGTACTTC.

Concerning this clonotype itself: One end of the junction does not line up with germline, which may come from a read error. This chain links TRBV11-2 with TRBJ2-5; 7 nucleotides line up with TRBD2. CDR1 and CDR2 (germline): SGHAT, FQNNGV. CDR3 length: 13 residues. This chain's CDR3 is CASSLGLGENQYF. The CDR3 nucleotides are TGTGCCAGTAGCTTAGGACTAGGGGAGAACCAGTACTTC.

Comments on this clonotype: The missing conserved phenylalanine or tryptophan at the end of this CDR3 makes a read error likely. The chain recombines TRBV6-6 with TRBJ2-3, with D unresolved. CDR3 length: 14 amino acids. Between the trimmed V and J ends, which lost 2 bases and 1 base, there was a span of 7 bases. CDR1 is MNHNY and CDR2 is SVGAGI in the germline V gene (reference sequence). Written as DNA, the CDR3 is TGTGCCAGCAGTTACCAGCAGGGCACAGATACGCAGTATTTG. It yields the protein CASSYQQGTDTQYL.

This clonotype was seen ten or more times. CDR3 in amino acids: CSAMAPSYEQYF. CDR3 nucleotide sequence: TGCAGTGCTATGGCTCCCTCCTACGAGCAGTACTTC. The chain has TRBV20-1 and TRBJ2-7; D gene unclear. This CDR3 region has 12 residues. V dropped 4 bases and J dropped 0 bases, with 7 bases sitting between them. Germline CDR1 reads DFQATT; CDR2 reads SNEGSKA (reference sequence).

On this clonotype: An end of the junction differs from the germline gene, which may be a read error. The rearrangement uses TRBV6-1 and TRBJ2-3, with 9 bases lining up with TRBD1. The CDR3 consists of 15 residues. The germline CDR1 and CDR2 sequences are MNHNS and SASEGT. The DNA of the CDR3 is TGTGCCAGCAGCCTGGGACAGGGAATCACAGATACGCACTATTTT. It is translated as CASSLGQGITDTHYF.

The sample holds many counts of this clonotype. The chain uses TRBV10-3 and TRBJ2-7; D remains ambiguous. CDR1 is ENHRY and CDR2 is SYGVKD in the germline V gene. The CDR3 totals 12 residues. With 11 bases removed from V and 8 bases from J, the gap between germline ends came to 19 bases. CDR3 DNA sequence: TGTGCCGCACAAAGTGCTAGGTATAAGCAGTACTTC. This codes for CAAQSARYKQYF.

The chain links TRBV10-1 to TRBJ2-7, with 8 bases aligning to TRBD1. V shed 9 bases, J shed 7 bases, and the junction held 11 bases outside the gene matches. Germline assignment: CDR1 WNHNN and CDR2 SYGVQD (reference sequence). The CDR3 consists of 13 residues. CDR3 region: CASSHGQGYEQYF. CDR3 bases: TGCGCCAGTTCTCATGGACAGGGATATGAGCAGTACTTC.

This clonotype turned up a few times. J is TRBJ1-5 and V is TRBV20-1, with D possibly being TRBD1 (5 bases). Germline CDR1 and CDR2: DFQATT and SNEGSKA (reference sequence). This CDR3 comprises 14 residues. With 6 bases removed from V and 0 bases from J, the gap between germline ends came to 12 bases. The CDR3 loop reads CSAPTRDSNQPQHF. CDR3 coding DNA: TGCAGTGCCCCCACCAGGGATAGCAATCAGCCCCAGCATTTT.

The J gene is TRBJ1-2, the V gene TRBV11-2, with D uncertain. CDR1 and CDR2 from the germline V gene are SGHAT and FQNNGV. CDR3 length: 12 amino acids. The CDR3 region has the DNA TGTTCCATCAGCTTTCGAAACTATGGCTACACCTTC. It specifies CSISFRNYGYTF. The whole variable domain, filled in from reference TRBV11-2 and TRBJ1-2, reads EAGVAQSPRYKIIEKRQSVAFWCNPISGHATLYWYQQILGQGPKLLIQFQNNGVVDDSQLPKDRFSAERLKGVDSTLKIQPAKLEDSAVYLCSISFRNYGYTFGSGTRLTVV.

Of note for this clonotype: With a much larger clone just one base away, this may be a read error. The genes are TRBV6-6 and TRBJ2-3, with no clear D. CDR1 and CDR2 (germline): MNHNY, SVGAGI (reference sequence). This CDR3 contains 14 residues. The ends were cut back, 5 bases at V and 7 bases at J, with 16 bases in the middle. The CDR3 here is CASSPQEEVNTQYF. In nucleotides, the CDR3 is TGTGCCAGCAGTCCACAAGAGGAAGTAAATACGCAGTATTTT.

As regards this clonotype: The missing conserved phenylalanine or tryptophan at the end of this CDR3 makes a read error likely. The V call is TRBV11-3, the J call TRBJ2-2, with 8 bases aligning to TRBD2. Germline CDR1 and CDR2: SGHNT and YENEEA. The CDR3 loop spans 18 amino acids. This CDR3 reads CASSSRGAGGYRAGELFL. The CDR3 DNA sequence: TGCGCCAGCAGCTCCCGGGGGGCGGGAGGATACAGAGCCGGGGAGCTGTTTCTT.

Of note for this clonotype: Here the CDR3 omits its conserved ending phenylalanine or tryptophan, so a read error is the likely source. Because the CDR3's place on the DNA is in doubt, the DNA is left out and the CDR3 is given as listed by TCRdb. The J gene is TRBJ1-2, the V gene TRBV4-1. Germline CDR1 MGHRA, CDR2 YSYEKL. The length of the CDR3 is 14 amino acids, counting both ends. The CDR3 protein is CASSQISGNYDYTY.

Turning to this clonotype: A much larger clone differs by one base, so this may be a read error. This chain links TRBV6-1 with TRBJ2-5, with 10 bases aligning to TRBD2. The CDR3 is 15 residues long. Germline V gene sequence: CDR1 MNHNS, CDR2 SASEGT. The CDR3 loop is CASIEFTSGKETQYF. For the CDR3, the DNA is TGTGCCAGCATTGAATTTACTAGCGGGAAAGAGACCCAGTACTTC.

Points on this clonotype: A much larger clone is a single base away; this may be a read error. This chain joins TRBV6-1 and TRBJ2-2; 7 nucleotides line up with TRBD2. The CDR3 runs 13 residues. CDR1 is MNHNS and CDR2 is SASEGT in the germline V gene. The CDR3: CTSRKLATGELFF. CDR3 nucleotide sequence: TGTACCAGCAGGAAACTAGCGACCGGGGAGCTGTTTTTT.